The T cell receptor (beta chain) described here comes from a study of T cell repertoires in cytomegalovirus infection. Overall study context: HLA-C-restricted CMV epitopes, recently identified, and well-studied HLA-B-restricted ones were used by the study.

Germline-derived CDR1 and CDR2 are SGHVT and SQSDAQ. Trimming removed 0 bases at V and 0 bases at J, with 6 bases between. The CDR3 contains 15 residues. Study-level points and caveats: CMV-specific TCR beta clonotypes restricted by HLA-C were the ones dominating the ex vivo response. Carriers of CMV plus the relevant HLA were identified by cumulative public TCR beta family frequency.

Of note for this clonotype: The antigen remains undetermined.

TCRdb fed the reads into MiXCR, producing one record per CDR3 protein. The sample carries hundreds of thousands of distinct CDR3 sequences, just under 30% recorded once. The receptor was isolated from a human donor in good health (CMV status not recorded). Some clones in this sample may be carry-over from other donors' samples. J is TRBJ2-1 and V is TRBV7-4; D gene uncertain. Sequencing was performed on cultured PBMCs, taken from culture after CMV antigen stimulation. CDR3 sequence (DNA): TGTGCCAGCAGCTTAGCCTGGGGCTCCTACAATGAGCAGTTCTTC. Encoded protein: CASSLAWGSYNEQFF.